The 9 T cell receptor beta chains reported below all come from one sample, sequenced in a study of blood T cell repertoires in COVID-19. Clones were sequenced by immunoSEQ multiplex PCR, and TCRdb holds only the in-frame ones, with some missing. The top ten clones hold around 6.9% of a sample with under 350,000 clones, over 75% of them seen once. Sequenced: peripheral blood. Receptors originate from a human donor in a cohort sampled during active COVID-19.

This clone has a single count. V is TRBV5-1 and J is TRBJ1-5; D gene uncertain. The CDR3 is 15 residues long. Per the germline V gene, CDR1 is SGHRS and CDR2 is YFSETQ. V was trimmed by 1 base and J by 0 bases, leaving 8 bases between them. CDR3 sequence (DNA): TGCGCCAGCAGCTTGAGTCCAGATAGCAATCAGCCCCAGCATTTT. It encodes CASSLSPDSNQPQHF.

The gene calls are TRBV5-1 and TRBJ1-3, with TRBD1 as a possible D gene (5 bases). V lost 0 bases and J 5 bases, leaving 12 bases between the germline ends. The germline V gene encodes CDR1 SGHRS and CDR2 YFSETQ. This CDR3 spans 15 amino acids. CDR3 amino acids: CASSLDGGYRNTIYF. The CDR3 coding sequence is TGCGCCAGCAGCTTGGACGGGGGATATAGAAACACCATATATTTT.

J is TRBJ1-6 and V is TRBV9, with a weak D call TRBD1 (6 bases). Germline lookup yields CDR1 SGDLS and CDR2 YYNGEE. The V end lost 0 bases, the J end lost 7 bases, and 11 bases lay between the germline ends. This CDR3 spans 15 amino acids. The CDR3 DNA follows: TGTGCCAGCAGCGTAGCTACAGGGTTAAATTCACCCCTCCACTTT. Amino acids: CASSVATGLNSPLHF.

V gene TRBV7-9 combines with J gene TRBJ2-7; possibly TRBD2 for D (6 bases). CDR3 size: 15 residues. Germline CDR1 and CDR2: SEHNR and FQNEAQ (reference sequence). Trimming took 0 bases from V and 5 from J, leaving 14 bases between them. For the CDR3, the DNA is TGTGCCAGCAGCTTAGCGCGCGGGAAATTGGACGAGCAGTACTTC. As protein: CASSLARGKLDEQYF.

This clone was observed a handful of times. The chain joins TRBV30 to TRBJ1-3; D gene unclear. The CDR3 loop spans 15 amino acids. CDR1 GTSNPN and CDR2 SVGIG come from the germline V gene (reference sequence). Trimming took 4 bases from V and 7 from J, leaving 20 bases between them. The CDR3 spells CAWTLTPQVGNTIYF. The CDR3 DNA reads as TGTGCCTGGACCCTAACCCCGCAGGTCGGCAACACCATATATTTT.

This clone showed up just once. The chain links TRBV18 to TRBJ1-4; D is uncertain. Trimming left V 4 bases short and J 3 bases short, with 12 bases between. The CDR3 is 15 residues long. CDR1 and CDR2 (germline): KGHSH, LQKENI. CDR3 sequence: CASSLREKSNEKLFF. DNA of the CDR3: TGTGCCAGCTCACTGAGAGAGAAATCTAATGAAAAACTGTTTTTT.

On this clone: The same CDR3 also results from other DNA sequences found in this sample. The genes are TRBV20-1 and TRBJ2-7, with D perhaps matching TRBD2 (5 bases). Germline values: CDR1 DFQATT, CDR2 SNEGSKA (reference sequence). This CDR3 has 11 residues. Trimming pared 1 base from V and 7 bases from J, leaving 8 bases between. The CDR3 protein is CSARVRDEQYF. Here the CDR3 DNA reads TGCAGTGCTAGAGTGAGGGATGAGCAGTACTTC.

V is TRBV27 and J is TRBJ1-5, with TRBD1 as a possible D gene (5 bases). The CDR3 consists of 15 residues. Germline V gene data show CDR1 as MNHEY and CDR2 as SMNVEV (reference sequence). Trimming took 5 bases from V and 3 from J, leaving 14 bases between them. As DNA, the CDR3 is TGTGCCAGCAGTGAGCTAGGAGGGGACAATCAGCCCCAGCATTTT. Its protein is CASSELGGDNQPQHF.

The chain employs TRBV9 and TRBJ2-7; possible D gene TRBD1, 5 bases. V was pared by 1 base and J by 1 base, with 9 bases between. The germline V gene encodes CDR1 SGDLS and CDR2 YYNGEE. The CDR3 length is 14 residues. CDR3 in DNA: TGTGCCAGCAGCGTAAGGGGCGGATCCTACGAGCAGTACTTC. It translates to CASSVRGGSYEQYF.